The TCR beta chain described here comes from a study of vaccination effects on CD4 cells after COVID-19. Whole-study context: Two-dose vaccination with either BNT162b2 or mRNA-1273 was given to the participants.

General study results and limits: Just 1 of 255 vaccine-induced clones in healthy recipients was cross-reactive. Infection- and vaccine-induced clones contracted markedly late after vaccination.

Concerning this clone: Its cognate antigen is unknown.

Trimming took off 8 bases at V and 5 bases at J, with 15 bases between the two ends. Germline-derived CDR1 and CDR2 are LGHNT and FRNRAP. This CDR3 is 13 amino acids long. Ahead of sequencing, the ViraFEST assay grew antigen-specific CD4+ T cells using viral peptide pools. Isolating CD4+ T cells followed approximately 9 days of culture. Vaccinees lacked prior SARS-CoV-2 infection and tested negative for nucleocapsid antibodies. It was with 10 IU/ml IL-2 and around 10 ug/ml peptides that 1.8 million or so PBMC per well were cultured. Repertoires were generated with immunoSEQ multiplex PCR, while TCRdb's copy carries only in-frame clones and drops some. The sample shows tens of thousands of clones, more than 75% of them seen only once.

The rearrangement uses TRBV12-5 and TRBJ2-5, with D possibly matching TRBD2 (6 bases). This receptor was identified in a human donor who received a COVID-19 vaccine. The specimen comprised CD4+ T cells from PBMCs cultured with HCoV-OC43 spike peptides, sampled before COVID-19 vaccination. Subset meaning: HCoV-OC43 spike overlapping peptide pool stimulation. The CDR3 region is CASLFGGLETQYF. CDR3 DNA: TGTGCTAGTCTCTTCGGAGGGTTGGAGACCCAGTACTTC. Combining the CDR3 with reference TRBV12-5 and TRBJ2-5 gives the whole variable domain DARVTQTPRHKVTEMGQEVTMRCQPILGHNTVFWYRQTMMQGLELLAYFRNRAPLDDSGMPKDRFSAEMPDATLATLKIQPSEPRDSAVYFCASLFGGLETQYFGPGTRLLVL.